These 15 T cell receptor beta chains were all obtained from the same sample, sequenced in a study of identical twins' blood T cells. TCRdb re-called the 5' RACE reads through MiXCR, storing one row per CDR3 protein. Found here are around 380,000 distinct CDR3 sequences, around 30% of them singletons; the top ten hold roughly 5.5%. The sequenced material came from PBMCs. These receptors originate from a woman aged 18-49 years in good health.

This clonotype showed up just a few times. The CDR3, as DNA: TGCGCCAGCAGCCCAAAGGGGGGGTGCAGTCAGCCCCAGCATTTT. Translation gives CASSPKGGCSQPQHF. The rearrangement uses TRBV23-1 and TRBJ1-5, with a tentative D call TRBD1 (6 bases). TRBV23-1 is an open reading frame whose function is uncertain. The V and J ends lost 6 bases and 6 bases respectively, with 18 bases between them. The CDR3 loop spans 15 amino acids.

Ten or more counts support this clonotype. This chain connects TRBV4-3 to TRBJ2-7, with a possible D match to TRBD1 (6 bases). The CDR3 runs 14 residues. Germline V gene sequence: CDR1 LGHNA, CDR2 YSLEER. V lost 0 bases, J lost 7 bases, and 13 bases lay in between. In nucleotides, the CDR3 is TGCGCCAGCAGCCAAGATCACAGGGCCGGAGAGCAGTACTTC. Its protein is CASSQDHRAGEQYF.

This clonotype was observed many times. The chain is built from TRBV6-6 and TRBJ2-7, with 9 bases fitting TRBD1. Germline-derived CDR1 and CDR2 are MNHNY and SVGAGI (reference sequence). V lost 2 bases to trimming and J lost 6 bases; unmatched junction nucleotides: 5. The CDR3 runs to 14 residues. The CDR3, as DNA: TGTGCCAGCAGTTACGCGACAGGGGGTGGCGAGCAGTACTTC. It codes for CASSYATGGGEQYF.

The chain joins TRBV3-1 to TRBJ2-1; 10 positions agree with TRBD2. Germline lookup yields CDR1 LGHDT and CDR2 YNNKEL (reference sequence). This CDR3 spans 15 amino acids. With 4 bases clipped from V and 7 bases from J, the junction kept 7 bases outside the gene matches. The CDR3 reads CASSPLLAGKNEQFF. The CDR3 DNA sequence: TGTGCCAGCAGCCCCCTACTAGCGGGAAAAAATGAGCAGTTCTTC.

This clonotype was found a few times. The V and J genes are TRBV12-3 or TRBV12-4 and TRBJ1-1; TRBD1 might be the D (5 bases). The V gene lost 5 bases and the J gene lost 1 base, with 11 bases spanning the gap. The CDR3 has 14 amino acids. CDR3 protein: CASSKTAQNTEAFF. The DNA for the CDR3 is TGTGCCAGCAGTAAGACAGCCCAGAACACTGAAGCTTTCTTT.

This chain joins TRBV7-9 and TRBJ1-2; no reliable D call. Trimming cost V 2 bases and J 1 base, with 17 bases left between them. From germline, CDR1 is SEHNR and CDR2 FQNEAQ (reference sequence). This CDR3 region has 17 residues. DNA of the CDR3: TGTGCCAGCAGCTTAAGGTCGGCGTCGTCGTTTAACTATGGCTACACCTTC. Its protein is CASSLRSASSFNYGYTF.

This clonotype came up a few times. The chain combines TRBV5-1 with TRBJ1-1, with unresolved D. This CDR3 spans 15 amino acids. V lost 1 base, J lost 5 bases, and 15 bases lay in between. Germline V gene data show CDR1 as SGHRS and CDR2 as YFSETQ. The CDR3 DNA reads TGCGCCAGCAGCTTGACCACTACGCGTGTAACTGAAGCTTTCTTT. It is translated as CASSLTTTRVTEAFF.

This clonotype was observed at least ten times. The rearrangement uses TRBV29-1 and TRBJ2-4, with D perhaps matching TRBD1 (5 bases). V was pared by 3 bases and J by 0 bases, with 18 bases between. Germline V lookup: CDR1 SQVTM, CDR2 ANQGSEA. This CDR3 is 17 amino acids long. CDR3 in amino acids: CSVDRAPRLLAKNIQYF. In nucleotides, the CDR3 is TGCAGCGTTGACAGGGCCCCCAGACTGCTAGCCAAAAACATTCAGTACTTC.

This clonotype has at least ten counts. This chain joins TRBV29-1 and TRBJ1-2; 8 nucleotides line up with TRBD1. Germline CDR1 and CDR2: SQVTM and ANQGSEA. V trimming: 6 bases; J trimming: 4 bases; junction bases outside the gene matches: 7. The CDR3 spans 13 residues. CDR3 coding DNA: TGCAGCGTCCAGACAGGGGTACCCTATGGCTACACCTTC. It is translated as CSVQTGVPYGYTF.

This chain uses TRBV29-1 with TRBJ1-5; no firm D call. The germline V gene encodes CDR1 SQVTM and CDR2 ANQGSEA. The CDR3 sequence is 13 residues long. With 4 bases removed from V and 0 bases from J, the gap between germline ends came to 7 bases. As DNA, the CDR3 is TGCAGCGTTGTAGGAAATAGCAATCAGCCCCAGCATTTT. Translating it yields CSVVGNSNQPQHF.

There are a few counts of this clonotype. V is TRBV11-3 and J is TRBJ1-1, with 7 bases fitting TRBD1. There are 16 residues in the CDR3. V lost 6 bases and J lost 0; bases outside the gene matches: 10. The germline CDR1 and CDR2 sequences are SGHNT and YENEEA. CDR3 residues: CASSPGTAFMNTEAFF. The CDR3 coding sequence is TGTGCCAGCAGTCCCGGGACAGCTTTCATGAACACTGAAGCTTTCTTT.

This clonotype was counted many times. The chain has TRBV6-1 and TRBJ2-1; tentatively, D is TRBD1 (5 bases). The CDR3 has 12 amino acids. Trimming removed 5 bases at V and 8 bases at J, with 10 bases between. Germline CDR1 MNHNS, CDR2 SASEGT. In nucleotides, the CDR3 is TGTGCCAGCAGTCCCCTAGGGGATGAGCAGTTCTTC. It specifies CASSPLGDEQFF.

This clonotype occurred many times. The rearrangement links TRBV20-1 to TRBJ1-1; D not resolved. Trimming left V 4 bases short and J 5 bases short, with 14 bases between. This CDR3 is 13 amino acids long. Germline V gene sequence: CDR1 DFQATT, CDR2 SNEGSKA (reference sequence). The CDR3 bases are TGCAGTGCTATACGGACGGGTCTAACTGAAGCTTTCTTT. Encoded protein: CSAIRTGLTEAFF.

The chain recombines TRBV20-1 with TRBJ1-2; no clear D. The CDR3 consists of 14 residues. Trimming shortened V by 5 bases and J by 4 bases, and 17 bases separated the two germline ends. Germline CDR1 reads DFQATT; CDR2 reads SNEGSKA (reference sequence). The CDR3 coding sequence is TGCAGTGCTCGTCGCTGGTACAGCCGCTATGGCTACACCTTC. Protein: CSARRWYSRYGYTF.

Only a few counts were recorded for this clonotype. V gene TRBV7-9 combines with J gene TRBJ2-3; D unclear. The CDR3 runs 17 residues. Germline V gene sequence: CDR1 SEHNR, CDR2 FQNEAQ (reference sequence). The V gene lost 5 bases and the J gene lost 0 bases, with 18 bases spanning the gap. CDR3 nucleotide sequence: TGTGCCAGCAGCGCACCCCCACAGCGAACTAGCACAGATACGCAGTATTTT. Translated: CASSAPPQRTSTDTQYF.